This entry concerns a single TCR beta chain. It lacks a known antigen. No base quality information exists; no much larger clone differs at one position. The germline V gene gives CDR1 as SGHTA and CDR2 as FQGNSA. The CDR3 covers 14 residues, taking in both the cysteine and the phenylalanine. The kept DNA is CDR3 alone, 42 bases in frame from the first base. A distance of 7 bases separates the germline ends of V and J, which lose 1 base and 0 bases respectively. This sample is part of a study of CD8 T cells in ankylosing spondylitis (dated 2017 in TCRdb). Regarding the research as a whole: The study set out to find disease-linked TCR variants by profiling T cell receptor beta repertoires in ankylosing spondylitis patients and healthy donors. In total, the full study cohort was made up of 110 or so healthy donors and 25 ankylosing spondylitis patients. Peripheral blood was sampled, and synovial fluid was additionally collected from ankylosing spondylitis patients. Overall study results and their limits: Some of the motif variants had been reported before in the synovial fluid and blood of reactive arthritis patients, a finding that suggests common disease-initiation mechanisms. The disease-linked clones showed a CD8+ phenotype and occurred at relatively low frequencies in peripheral blood. A TCR beta motif of about eight highly homologous amino acid variants appeared characteristic of blood from ankylosing spondylitis patients. The disease-linked clones were reported as significantly enriched in matched synovial fluid samples from ankylosing spondylitis patients.

Sequencing took place on an Illumina HiSeq 2500. TCR beta libraries were prepared by quantitative 5'-RACE with molecular barcodes. Processing in the source paper ran as follows. Disease-linked TCR variants were identified with a new computational method built on a probabilistic model of VDJ rearrangement. TCRdb handled the public reads itself, with Q25 trimming in fastp and clone calling in MiXCR, and kept productive beta chains. Duplicate CDR3 protein sequences are folded into a single record with the most common DNA and genes. For this entry, the V and J calls and clone size follow TCRdb and not the study's own pipeline. The sample profile shows just under 550,000 distinct CDR3 sequences; roughly 13% of them were found once. Of the sample, approximately 6.3% is held by the ten largest clones.

Rearrangement joined TRBV7-2 to TRBJ2-7, with no confidently assigned D gene. This receptor was taken from a male donor with ankylosing spondylitis. Sample: blood, either unsorted or a sorted T cell fraction (not recorded which). At the DNA level, the sequence is TGTGCCAGCAGCTTAGTTGGGGACTCCTACGAGCAGTACTTC. Translated, it reads CASSLVGDSYEQYF.